The rows below give T cell receptor beta chains drawn from one sample of a study of cytomegalovirus exposure and HLA in healthy donors. The method was immunoSEQ multiplex PCR; TCRdb's version includes in-frame clones alone and lacks a portion of them. The sample yields under 200,000 clones, roughly 80% seen once. The sample was PBMCs. The receptors here all came from a man aged 25-45 years in good health and CMV-seropositive. CDR3s include the opening cysteine and the closing phenylalanine or tryptophan. The D gene is left open where the match is weak. Where a row states a size, it is once, few, many or the class of an expanded clone; other rows omit it.

>TRBV5-1|TRBJ2-7|.|TRBD1
TGCGCCAGCACTCAATTCGGGACAGGGGAGCGCGAGCAGTACTTC
CASTQFGTGEREQYF
>TRBV7-9|TRBJ1-1|once|TRBD1
TGTGCCAGCAGCCCCACAGGGGTTGACACTGAAGCTTTCTTT
CASSPTGVDTEAFF
>TRBV7-2|TRBJ1-6|few|.
TGTGCCAGCAGCTTATATAAGAGCTCCTATAATTCACCCCTCCACTTT
CASSLYKSSYNSPLHF
>TRBV18|TRBJ2-7|.|.
TGTGCCAGCTCCGACAATTACGAGCAGTACTTC
CASSDNYEQYF
>TRBV2|TRBJ2-7|.|.
TGTGCCAGTAAACCAACATTTGCTCGGGACGAGCAGTACTTC
CASKPTFARDEQYF
>TRBV13|TRBJ2-7|.|.
TGTGCCAGCAGCACCTGGGACTTTTCCTACGAGCAGTACTTC
CASSTWDFSYEQYF
>TRBV5-1|TRBJ1-1|.|.
TGCGCCAGCAGCTTGACAGTGACGAACACTGAAGCTTTCTTT
CASSLTVTNTEAFF
>TRBV5-4|TRBJ1-4|.|.
TGTGCCAGCAGCTTGAATTATCAAGGGACATCTGAAAAACTGTTTTTT
CASSLNYQGTSEKLFF
>TRBV4-1|TRBJ1-5|.|.
TGCGCCAGCAGCCAAGATCGGAATCAGCCCCAGCATTTT
CASSQDRNQPQHF
>TRBV15|TRBJ2-5|.|.
TGTGCCACCAGCCTACCGACAGGTTTCGGGGAGACCCAGTACTTC
CATSLPTGFGETQYF
>TRBV6-1|TRBJ1-2|.|.
TGTGCCAGCAGTGAAGCGTTATTTTCCGGCGGGAACTATGGCTACACCTTC
CASSEALFSGGNYGYTF
>TRBV18|TRBJ2-1|.|TRBD1
TGTGCCAGCTCACCCGGAGACAGGGGCATGAACAATGAGCAGTTCTTC
CASSPGDRGMNNEQFF
>TRBV5-6|TRBJ2-3|.|TRBD2
TGTGCCAGCACCCTGGGACTAGCGGGGAGCACAGATACGCAGTATTTT
CASTLGLAGSTDTQYF
>TRBV7-2|TRBJ2-7|.|.
TGTGCCAGCAGCTCATATACAGGGTACGAGCAGTACTTC
CASSSYTGYEQYF
>TRBV28|TRBJ2-4|.|TRBD1
TGTGCCAGCAGTCCCTCTGAGACAGGGGGAGAAAACATTCAGTACTTC
CASSPSETGGENIQYF
>TRBV28|TRBJ2-3|.|TRBD2
TGTGCCAGCAGGGCGGGGGGGCAGGGAGATACGCAGTATTTT
CASRAGGQGDTQYF
>TRBV7-9|TRBJ1-1|few|.
TGTGCCAGCAGCCACAGGGCCTATGAAGCTTTCTTT
CASSHRAYEAFF
>TRBV28|TRBJ1-3|.|TRBD1
TGTGCCAGCAGTACGAGGACAGGGTTTGGCACCATATATTTT
CASSTRTGFGTIYF
>TRBV7-6|TRBJ2-7|few|TRBD1
TGTGCCAGCAGCCCTCAGGCAGGGGGCTACGAGCAGTACTTC
CASSPQAGGYEQYF
>TRBV29-1|TRBJ2-7|.|.
TGCAGCGTCAGGGTTGCCTTCTCCTACGAGCAGTACTTC
CSVRVAFSYEQYF
>TRBV6-6|TRBJ2-2|.|TRBD1
TGTGCCAGCGTGGACAGGACGAACACCGGGGAGCTGTTTTTT
CASVDRTNTGELFF
>TRBV7-2|TRBJ2-7|.|TRBD2
TGTGCCAGCAGCTCTAGCGGCTACGAGCAGTACTTC
CASSSSGYEQYF
>TRBV27|TRBJ2-7|.|TRBD1
TGTGCCAGCAGTCTACAGGGGAGCTCCTACGAGCAGTACTTC
CASSLQGSSYEQYF
>TRBV6-1|TRBJ1-5|.|.
TGTGCCAGCAGTGAACAGGCCGGGGGCAATCAGCCCCAGCATTTT
CASSEQAGGNQPQHF
>TRBV25-1|TRBJ2-7|.|.
TGTGCCAGCAGTGATCCTCAGGCGTCCTCCTACGAGCAGTACTTC
CASSDPQASSYEQYF
>TRBV14|TRBJ1-6|few|.
TGTGCCAGCAGCCAATGGCTGAATTCACCCCTCCACTTT
CASSQWLNSPLHF
>TRBV27|TRBJ1-6|few|TRBD1
TGTGCCAGCAGTTTATCGAGGACAGGGGTCTCACCCCTCCACTTT
CASSLSRTGVSPLHF
>TRBV7-9|TRBJ2-1|.|TRBD2
TGTGCCAGCAGCTTACCCTCTCGCGGGGCGGGGGGGATCGGTGAGCAGTTCTTC
CASSLPSRGAGGIGEQFF
>TRBV5-5|TRBJ1-1|.|.
TGTGCCAGCAGCCTACAGGACAGAATGAACACTGAAGCTTTCTTT
CASSLQDRMNTEAFF
>TRBV7-3|TRBJ2-2|.|TRBD2
TGTGCCAGCAGCCTCGTCGGGGGGGCGGGCGGGGAGCTGTTTTTT
CASSLVGGAGGELFF
>TRBV4-3|TRBJ2-1|.|TRBD2
TGCGCCAGCAGCCGCTTAGCGGGACCACACAATGAGCAGTTCTTC
CASSRLAGPHNEQFF
>TRBV7-2|TRBJ2-3|.|TRBD2
TGTGCCAGCAGCCCGGGACTAGCCACAGATACGCAGTATTTT
CASSPGLATDTQYF
>TRBV27|TRBJ2-1|.|.
TGTGCCAGCAACCTACAGGGTAGCAATGAGCAGTTCTTC
CASNLQGSNEQFF
>TRBV28|TRBJ2-4|.|TRBD2
TGTGCCAGCAGTCCGATTAGCGGGGGTACCTTGGTAGGGGACATTCAGTACTTC
CASSPISGGTLVGDIQYF
>TRBV7-9|TRBJ2-7|.|.
TGTGCCAGCAGCGTCGGGGGTTACTACGAGCAGTACTTC
CASSVGGYYEQYF
>TRBV29-1|TRBJ2-7|.|TRBD1
TGCAGCGTTCCGGGACAGGGATCTTACGAGCAGTACTTC
CSVPGQGSYEQYF
>TRBV5-1|TRBJ2-1|.|.
TGCGCCAGCAGCTTGGAACCCCTATCGAATGAGCAGTTCTTC
CASSLEPLSNEQFF
>TRBV13|TRBJ2-7|.|.
TGTGCCAGCAGCCCTCGACAGTACCTTTCCTACGAGCAGTACTTC
CASSPRQYLSYEQYF
>TRBV7-6|TRBJ1-5|.|.
TGTGCCAGCAGCGAGGGGGGGAGCTGGCCCCAGCATTTT
CASSEGGSWPQHF
>TRBV11-3|TRBJ1-2|few|TRBD1
TGTGCCAGCAGCTCACAGACAGGGCACGGCTACACCTTC
CASSSQTGHGYTF
>TRBV7-6|TRBJ1-2|.|.
TGTGCCAGCAGCGACTCATGGGGGGGGCGCGGCTATGGCTACACCTTC
CASSDSWGGRGYGYTF
>TRBV28|TRBJ2-5|.|TRBD1
TGTGCCAGCAGTTTTGGGACAGCTGAGACCCAGTACTTC
CASSFGTAETQYF
>TRBV4-1|TRBJ1-4|.|TRBD1
TGCGCCAGCAGCCAACGACAGGGAGAAAAACTGTTTTTT
CASSQRQGEKLFF
>TRBV7-3|TRBJ2-2|.|.
TGTGCCAGCAGCTTACGGGGGGCGGACACCGGGGAGCTGTTTTTT
CASSLRGADTGELFF